One sample yielded the 10 T cell receptor beta chains listed below, sequenced in a study of response to subunit inactivated influenza vaccine. TCRdb independently ran MiXCR on the RT-PCR reads; one entry per CDR3 protein. The table has hundreds of thousands of distinct CDR3 sequences, roughly 12% seen once. Sample: PBMCs from blood, taken on the day of vaccination. The source of these receptors is a man aged 50 or older who received an inactivated influenza vaccine.

The chain uses TRBV30 and TRBJ2-1; weak D call: TRBD2 (6 bases). The length of the CDR3 is 11 residues. V lost 1 base to trimming and J lost 13 bases, with 11 bases between them. Per germline, CDR1 GTSNPN and CDR2 SVGIG (reference sequence). CDR3 protein: CAWSGSSVQFF. The CDR3 DNA is TGTGCCTGGAGTGGTTCTAGCGTCCAGTTCTTC. Combining the CDR3 with reference TRBV30 and TRBJ2-1 gives the whole variable domain SQTIHQWPATLVQPVGSPLSLECTVEGTSNPNLYWYRQAAGRGLQLLFYSVGIGQISSEVPQNLSASRPQDRQFILSSKKLLLSDSGFYLCAWSGSSVQFFGPGTRLTVL.

The genes are TRBV5-1 and TRBJ2-1; 7 nucleotides align to TRBD2. The V gene's germline CDR1 is SGHRS and CDR2 YFSETQ. The J segment lost 7 bases and the V segment lost 0 bases, leaving 7 bases of the junction unmatched. The CDR3 consists of 15 residues. CDR3 coding DNA: TGCGCCAGCAGCTTGGCCTCGGGAGGTAAGAATGAGCAGTTCTTC. Translated: CASSLASGGKNEQFF.

The CDR3 DNA sequence: TGTGCCAGTAGTATCCACGGGGACAGGGGATACAATGAGCAGTTCTTC. The encoded protein is CASSIHGDRGYNEQFF. The chain links TRBV19 to TRBJ2-1, with 10 bases matching TRBD1. This CDR3 comprises 16 residues. Germline CDR1 LNHDA, CDR2 SQIVND (reference sequence). Trimming at V came to 3 bases and at J to 4 bases, leaving 6 bases not matched to a gene.

This clonotype was seen a few times. The chain carries TRBV7-3 and TRBJ2-3; 9 positions match TRBD1. The CDR3 has 14 amino acids. V gave up 0 bases and J gave up 5 bases; unmatched junction bases: 0. CDR1 and CDR2 (germline): SGHTA, FQGTGA. The CDR3 is CASSLTTGGDTQYF. As DNA, the CDR3 is TGTGCCAGCAGCTTAACGACAGGGGGAGATACGCAGTATTTT. Supplemented by reference TRBV7-3 and TRBJ2-3, the full variable domain reads GAGVSQTPSNKVTEKGKYVELRCDPISGHTALYWYRQSLGQGPEFLIYFQGTGAADDSGLPNDRFFAVRPEGSVSTLKIQRTERGDSAVYLCASSLTTGGDTQYFGPGTRLTVL.

In this sample, this clonotype turned up a few times. V is TRBV4-2 and J is TRBJ2-1, with TRBD2 matching 7 bases. The V gene end was trimmed by 0 bases and the J gene end by 0 bases; junction bases not matched to a gene: 5. Per germline, CDR1 LGHNA and CDR2 YNFKEQ. The CDR3 extends over 17 amino acids. The DNA of the CDR3 is TGTGCCAGCAGCCAAGATGGGGGACTAAGCTCCTACAATGAGCAGTTCTTC. Its translation is CASSQDGGLSSYNEQFF.

Comments on this clonotype: Possible read error: a much larger clone is one base away. The rearrangement links TRBV5-1 to TRBJ2-5, with D possibly being TRBD1 or TRBD2 (5 bases each). The V gene's germline CDR1 is SGHRS and CDR2 YFSETQ. The CDR3 has 15 amino acids. For the CDR3, the DNA is TGCGCCTGCAGAAAGAGGGGAGATTGGCAAGAGACCCAGTACTTC. Translating it yields CACRKRGDWQETQYF.

This clonotype was observed a handful of times. The chain couples TRBV12-3 or TRBV12-4 to TRBJ2-1; possible D gene TRBD2, 6 bases. This CDR3 is 15 amino acids long. The V and J ends lost 4 bases and 2 bases respectively, with 12 bases between them. CDR3 coding DNA: TGTGCCAGCAGTTCTGGGAGGTCCCCCTACAATGAGCAGTTCTTC. Its protein product is CASSSGRSPYNEQFF.

This clonotype was counted ten times or more. The chain has TRBV29-1 and TRBJ1-2; tentative D call: TRBD1 (6 bases). Germline V gene data show CDR1 as SQVTM and CDR2 as ANQGSEA. CDR3 size: 13 residues. Deletions cut 5 bases from V and 1 base from J, with 11 bases between. CDR3 nucleotide sequence: TGCAGCGTTCGGGGGCATGGTAACTATGGCTACACCTTC. Translating it yields CSVRGHGNYGYTF.

The gene calls are TRBV7-8 and TRBJ2-3, with TRBD2 identical over 8 bases. Germline CDR1 is SGHVS and CDR2 is FQNEAQ. The CDR3 has 14 amino acids. With V trimmed by 4 bases and J by 3 bases, 3 bases remained unmatched. DNA for the CDR3: TGTGCCAGCAGCTCCCAGCGGGAGACAGATACGCAGTATTTT. Translated, it gives CASSSQRETDTQYF.

The genes are TRBV7-6 and TRBJ2-2, with a tentative D call TRBD1 (6 bases). V lost 5 bases to trimming and J lost 7 bases, with 14 bases between them. CDR1 and CDR2 (germline): SGHVS, FNYEAQ. The CDR3 is made up of 14 amino acids. CDR3 residues: CASSPGTFNGELFF. The CDR3 DNA is TGTGCCAGCAGCCCCGGGACATTCAACGGGGAGCTGTTTTTT.